What follows are 18 T cell receptor beta chains derived from one specimen sequenced in a study of blood T cell repertoires in COVID-19. Assay: immunoSEQ multiplex PCR; the TCRdb copy retains only in-frame clones and omits some. Among just over 250,000 clones listed, around nine tenths were seen once. The sequenced material came from peripheral blood. These TCRs come from a middle-aged man who had recovered from COVID-19.

The V and J genes are TRBV29-1 and TRBJ2-7; D is unresolved. CDR1 SQVTM and CDR2 ANQGSEA come from the germline V gene. This CDR3 is built from 12 residues. Between the trimmed V and J ends, which lost 6 bases and 3 bases, there was a span of 12 bases. CDR3 residues: CSVRGSVYEQYF. The CDR3 DNA reads TGCAGCGTCCGCGGTTCAGTCTACGAGCAGTACTTC.

CDR3 residues: CASSLAGGRNYGYTF. The DNA of the CDR3 is TGTGCCAGCAGCTTAGCAGGGGGCCGCAACTATGGCTACACCTTC. V gene TRBV7-8 combines with J gene TRBJ1-2, with TRBD1 matching over 7 bases. The CDR3 has 15 residues. Germline assignment: CDR1 SGHVS and CDR2 FQNEAQ. Losses at the gene ends were 0 bases for V and 2 bases for J; bases not matched to a gene: 3. The full variable domain, in which reference TRBV7-8 and TRBJ1-2 provide the parts outside the CDR3, is GAGVSQSPRYKVAKRGQDVALRCDPISGHVSLFWYQQALGQGPEFLTYFQNEAQLDKSGLPSDRFFAERPEGSVSTLKIQRTQQEDSAVYLCASSLAGGRNYGYTFGSGTRLTVV.

Comment on this clone: This CDR3 is also generated by other DNA sequences in the sample. The V call is TRBV7-9, the J call TRBJ1-6; D is undetermined. The CDR3 is 13 amino acids. Per germline, CDR1 SEHNR and CDR2 FQNEAQ (reference sequence). V lost 1 base, J lost 9 bases, and 7 bases lay in between. CDR3 loop: CASSLEAGSPLHF. The CDR3 DNA follows: TGTGCCAGCAGCTTAGAGGCGGGTTCACCCCTCCACTTT. The variable domain in full, completed from reference TRBV7-9 and TRBJ1-6, reads DTGVSQNPRHKITKRGQNVTFRCDPISEHNRLYWYRQTLGQGPEFLTYFQNEAQLEKSRLLSDRFSAERPKGSFSTLEIQRTEQGDSAMYLCASSLEAGSPLHFGNGTRLTVT.

The rearrangement links TRBV10-1 to TRBJ2-3, with no clear D. This CDR3 is 12 amino acids long. Germline loops: CDR1 WNHNN, CDR2 SYGVQD (reference sequence). The V gene lost 2 bases and the J gene lost 6 bases, with 6 bases spanning the gap. CDR3 amino acids: CASSENGDTQYF. The CDR3 nucleotides read TGCGCCAGCAGTGAGAACGGTGATACGCAGTATTTT.

V usage is TRBV9 and J usage is TRBJ2-3; 7 positions match TRBD1. The CDR3 has 15 residues. The germline gives CDR1 SGDLS, CDR2 YYNGEE. The trim removed 3 bases at V and 5 bases at J, leaving 9 bases unmatched. The DNA for the CDR3 is TGTGCCAGCAGCGCCCAGGGGGATCGGAGAGATACGCAGTATTTT. It is translated as CASSAQGDRRDTQYF.

The V and J genes are TRBV11-2 and TRBJ2-5; a weak D match, TRBD1 (6 bases). Germline loops: CDR1 SGHAT, CDR2 FQNNGV. V was clipped by 1 base and J by 1 base, with 13 bases between them. The CDR3 loop spans 16 amino acids. CDR3 in DNA: TGTGCCAGCAGCTTAGGAACAGGGCGATTCCAAGAGACCCAGTACTTC. It encodes CASSLGTGRFQETQYF. Full variable domain (remainder filled in from reference TRBV11-2 and TRBJ2-5): EAGVAQSPRYKIIEKRQSVAFWCNPISGHATLYWYQQILGQGPKLLIQFQNNGVVDDSQLPKDRFSAERLKGVDSTLKIQPAKLEDSAVYLCASSLGTGRFQETQYFGPGTRLLVL.

The chain recombines TRBV5-1 with TRBJ1-1, with D perhaps matching TRBD1 (5 bases). Germline V lookup: CDR1 SGHRS, CDR2 YFSETQ. CDR3 size: 15 residues. Trimming stripped 0 bases from V and 0 bases from J, with 9 bases between. The CDR3 region has the DNA TGCGCCAGCAGCTTGGGGACACTAATGAACACTGAAGCTTTCTTT. Its translation is CASSLGTLMNTEAFF.

The chain carries TRBV5-8 and TRBJ2-1, with 10 bases that match TRBD2. This CDR3 is 16 amino acids long. The ends lost 3 bases at V and 7 bases at J; junction bases unmatched: 10. Germline V gives CDR1 SGHTS, CDR2 YDEGEE. The CDR3 protein is CASSSRGLAFGNEQFF. Written as DNA, the CDR3 is TGTGCCAGCAGCTCCCGGGGACTAGCGTTTGGGAATGAGCAGTTCTTC.

The chain recombines TRBV19 with TRBJ2-4, with a tentative D call TRBD2 (6 bases). Germline V gives CDR1 LNHDA, CDR2 SQIVND (reference sequence). CDR3 length: 18 amino acids. The germline V and J ends were trimmed by 3 bases and 1 base, with 19 bases remaining between them. The CDR3 nucleotides read TGTGCCAGTAGTATCCGGACACTAGCCCCTTTTGCCAAAAACATTCAGTACTTC. Amino acid sequence: CASSIRTLAPFAKNIQYF.

The chain couples TRBV5-4 to TRBJ2-3; 8 bases line up with TRBD2. Trimming took 3 bases from V and 2 from J; bases not matched to a gene: 2. The CDR3 covers 14 residues. Germline CDR1 reads SGHNT; CDR2 reads YYREEE (reference sequence). CDR3 in DNA: TGTGCCAGCAGCTCGGGGGGGAACACAGATACGCAGTATTTT. As protein: CASSSGGNTDTQYF.

The V gene is TRBV5-1, the J gene TRBJ2-7; D unresolved. Germline V lookup: CDR1 SGHRS, CDR2 YFSETQ. The CDR3 covers 10 residues. The V end was cut by 6 bases, the J end by 4 bases, with 5 bases between. The CDR3 is CASTEYEQYF. The CDR3 DNA reads as TGCGCCAGCACGGAGTACGAGCAGTACTTC. The variable domain in full, with the rest retrieved from reference TRBV5-1 and TRBJ2-7, is KAGVTQTPRYLIKTRGQQVTLSCSPISGHRSVSWYQQTPGQGLQFLFEYFSETQRNKGNFPGRFSGRQFSNSRSEMNVSTLELGDSALYLCASTEYEQYFGPGTRLTVT.

The V gene is TRBV10-3, the J gene TRBJ1-1; 8 positions agree with TRBD1. Trimming took 5 bases from V and 4 from J; bases not matched to a gene: 6. The CDR3 loop spans 14 amino acids. CDR1 is ENHRY and CDR2 is SYGVKD in the germline V gene. This chain's CDR3 is CAISYDRGGTEAFF. The CDR3 region has the DNA TGTGCCATCAGTTATGACAGGGGAGGCACTGAAGCTTTCTTT.

The CDR3 spells CASSWTGGLYEQYF. The DNA of the CDR3 is TGTGCCAGTAGTTGGACAGGGGGGTTGTACGAGCAGTACTTC. The V call is TRBV19, the J call TRBJ2-7, with 10 bases that match TRBD1. V was clipped by 5 bases and J by 4 bases; unmatched bases: 5. CDR3 length: 14 amino acids. The germline V gene encodes CDR1 LNHDA and CDR2 SQIVND (reference sequence).

This chain joins TRBV7-9 and TRBJ1-5; unclear D gene. The CDR3 runs to 15 residues. V lost 6 bases and J lost 0, with 12 bases in between. Germline V gene sequence: CDR1 SEHNR, CDR2 FQNEAQ (reference sequence). The CDR3 spells CASSYWPDSNQPQHF. CDR3 coding DNA: TGTGCCAGCAGTTATTGGCCCGATAGCAATCAGCCCCAGCATTTT. Filled out from reference TRBV7-9 and TRBJ1-5, the complete variable domain reads DTGVSQNPRHKITKRGQNVTFRCDPISEHNRLYWYRQTLGQGPEFLTYFQNEAQLEKSRLLSDRFSAERPKGSFSTLEIQRTEQGDSAMYLCASSYWPDSNQPQHFGDGTRLSIL.

The chain has TRBV5-4 and TRBJ2-1; 7 bases align to TRBD2. The CDR3 has 16 amino acids. Germline V gives CDR1 SGHNT, CDR2 YYREEE (reference sequence). V was clipped by 2 bases and J by 0 bases; unmatched bases: 5. CDR3 region: CASSLASGGSYNEQFF. DNA for the CDR3: TGTGCCAGCAGCTTAGCCTCGGGGGGCTCCTACAATGAGCAGTTCTTC.

The rearrangement uses TRBV5-1 and TRBJ2-5; D is ambiguous. Germline V gene sequence: CDR1 SGHRS, CDR2 YFSETQ. This CDR3 comprises 15 residues. V lost 2 bases to trimming and J lost 3 bases, with 14 bases between them. The CDR3 loop reads CASSFSPARKETQYF. DNA for the CDR3: TGCGCCAGCAGCTTTTCTCCAGCGCGGAAAGAGACCCAGTACTTC.

Concerning this clone: Sequence at one end of the junction differs from germline and may be a read error. The rearrangement uses TRBV12-5 and TRBJ2-1, with TRBD1 identical over 8 bases. Looked up from germline, CDR1 is LGHNT and CDR2 is FRNRAP. This CDR3 comprises 12 residues. The CDR3 region is CASGLTTGAEIF. The CDR3 coding sequence is TGTGCTAGTGGTTTGACGACAGGGGCAGAAATCTTC.

The chain couples TRBV11-2 to TRBJ2-5; TRBD2 agrees at 8 bases. Germline trimming cut 5 bases from V and 5 bases from J; bases unmatched to any gene: 13. CDR3 length equals 16 residues. Per the germline V gene, CDR1 is SGHAT and CDR2 is FQNNGV. CDR3 loop: CASSPGERGRGETQYF. The CDR3 region has the DNA TGTGCCAGCAGCCCTGGGGAGCGGGGGAGAGGGGAGACCCAGTACTTC.